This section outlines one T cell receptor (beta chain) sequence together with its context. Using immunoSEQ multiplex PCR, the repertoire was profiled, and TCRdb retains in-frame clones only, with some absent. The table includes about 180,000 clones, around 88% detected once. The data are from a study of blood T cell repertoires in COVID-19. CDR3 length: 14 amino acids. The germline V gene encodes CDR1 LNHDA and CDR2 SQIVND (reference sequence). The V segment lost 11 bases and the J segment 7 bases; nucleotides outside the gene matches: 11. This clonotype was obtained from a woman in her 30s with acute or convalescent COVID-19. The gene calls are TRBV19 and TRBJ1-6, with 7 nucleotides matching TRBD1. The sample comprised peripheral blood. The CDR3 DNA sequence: TGTGCCTCGCAAAGAGGGACAGAGAATTCACCCCTCCACTTT. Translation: CASQRGTENSPLHF.